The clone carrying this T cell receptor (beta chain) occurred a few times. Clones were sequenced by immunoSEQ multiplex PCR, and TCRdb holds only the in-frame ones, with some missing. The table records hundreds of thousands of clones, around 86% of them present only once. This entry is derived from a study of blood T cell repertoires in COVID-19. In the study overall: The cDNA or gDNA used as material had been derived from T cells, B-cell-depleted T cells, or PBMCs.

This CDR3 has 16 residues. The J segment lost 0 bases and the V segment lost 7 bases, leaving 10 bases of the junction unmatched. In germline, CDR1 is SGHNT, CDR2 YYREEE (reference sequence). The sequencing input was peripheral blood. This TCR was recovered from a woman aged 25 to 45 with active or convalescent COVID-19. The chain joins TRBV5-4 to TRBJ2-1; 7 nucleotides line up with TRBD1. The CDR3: CASHPQQGPSYNEQFF. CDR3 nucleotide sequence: TGTGCCAGCCACCCCCAACAGGGGCCCTCCTACAATGAGCAGTTCTTC.